A single sample is the source of the 5 T cell receptor beta chains below, sequenced in a study of T cells in Graves' hyperthyroidism and ophthalmopathy. From RNA transcripts, TCR beta CDR3 regions were amplified. Carried out on the TCR CDR3, a first-round RT-PCR used the HTBI primer set. TCRdb independently ran MiXCR on the multiplex PCR reads; one entry per CDR3 protein. In the table there are some 200,000 distinct CDR3 sequences, under 20% of which are singletons. The sequenced sample was blood. All receptors derive from a man aged 50-60 years with Graves' hyperthyroidism.

This clonotype was picked up a small number of times. The chain has TRBV11-2 and TRBJ2-3, with D perhaps TRBD2 (6 bases). Trimming removed 1 base from V and 5 bases from J, with 19 bases in between. The CDR3 has 17 amino acids. CDR1 and CDR2 from the germline V gene are SGHAT and FQNNGV. The CDR3 here is CASSLVGRERGGDTQYF. As DNA, the CDR3 is TGTGCCAGCAGCTTAGTAGGCCGGGAGAGGGGAGGAGATACGCAGTATTTT.

This clonotype appeared many times. V usage is TRBV12-3 or TRBV12-4 and J usage is TRBJ1-1; D unclear. Between the trimmed V and J ends, which lost 0 bases and 4 bases, there was a span of 9 bases. This CDR3 comprises 14 residues. CDR3 sequence reads: CASSLALAATEAFF. Written as DNA, the CDR3 is TGTGCCAGCAGTTTAGCTCTGGCAGCCACTGAAGCTTTCTTT.

This clonotype was seen just once. V and J are TRBV28 and TRBJ2-1, with 13 bases matching TRBD2. The CDR3 contains 16 residues. V dropped 8 bases and J dropped 8; count of bases not matched to a gene: 12. Germline CDR1 is MDHEN and CDR2 is SYDVKM. In DNA form, the CDR3 reads TGTGCCAGCCTTACCGCTACTAGCGGGGGGGAGTATGAGCAGTTCTTC. Its protein product is CASLTATSGGEYEQFF.

This clonotype was observed at least ten times. The V call is TRBV29-1, the J call TRBJ2-1, with a weak D call TRBD2 (5 bases). The CDR3 runs 13 residues. Trimming shortened V by 0 bases and J by 10 bases, and 13 bases separated the two germline ends. Germline V gene data show CDR1 as SQVTM and CDR2 as ANQGSEA. The CDR3: CSVEDILPGEQFF. DNA of the CDR3: TGCAGCGTTGAAGATATACTCCCGGGGGAGCAGTTCTTC.

This clonotype has ten or more counts. J is TRBJ2-3 and V is TRBV28, with D unresolved. With 5 bases removed from V and 2 bases from J, the gap between germline ends came to 11 bases. CDR3 length equals 14 residues. Germline V gene lookup returns CDR1 MDHEN and CDR2 SYDVKM. The CDR3 DNA is TGTGCCAGCAGTCGGAGCAGGTACACAGATACGCAGTATTTT. Translated: CASSRSRYTDTQYF.